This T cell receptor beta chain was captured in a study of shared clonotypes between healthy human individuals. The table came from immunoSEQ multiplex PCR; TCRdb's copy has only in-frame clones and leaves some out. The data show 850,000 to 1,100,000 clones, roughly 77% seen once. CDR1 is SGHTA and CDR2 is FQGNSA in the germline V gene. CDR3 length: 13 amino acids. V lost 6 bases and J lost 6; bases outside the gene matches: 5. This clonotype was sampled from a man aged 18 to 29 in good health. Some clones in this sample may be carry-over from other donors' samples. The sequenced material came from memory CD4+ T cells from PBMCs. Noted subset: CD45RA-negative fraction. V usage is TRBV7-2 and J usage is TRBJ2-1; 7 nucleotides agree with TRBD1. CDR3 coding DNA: TGTGCCAGCAGTCGGGACAGCATCAATGAGCAGTTCTTC. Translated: CASSRDSINEQFF.